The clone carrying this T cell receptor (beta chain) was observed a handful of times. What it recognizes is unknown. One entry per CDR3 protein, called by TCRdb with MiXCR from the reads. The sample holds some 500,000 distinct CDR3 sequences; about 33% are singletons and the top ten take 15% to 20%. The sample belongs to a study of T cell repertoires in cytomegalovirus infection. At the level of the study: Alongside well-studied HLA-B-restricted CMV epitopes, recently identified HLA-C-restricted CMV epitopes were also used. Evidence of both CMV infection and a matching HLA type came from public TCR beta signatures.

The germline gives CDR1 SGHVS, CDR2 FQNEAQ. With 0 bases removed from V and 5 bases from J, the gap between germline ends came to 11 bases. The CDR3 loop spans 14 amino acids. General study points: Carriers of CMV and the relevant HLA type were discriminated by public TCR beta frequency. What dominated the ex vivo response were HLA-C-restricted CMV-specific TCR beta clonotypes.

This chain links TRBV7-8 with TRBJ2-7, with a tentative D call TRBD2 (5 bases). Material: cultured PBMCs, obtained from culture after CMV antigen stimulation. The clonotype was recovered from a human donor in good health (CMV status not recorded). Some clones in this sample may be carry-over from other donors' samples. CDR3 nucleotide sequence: TGTGCCAGCAGCTTAGCTGCGCCAGCGGACGAGCAGTACTTC. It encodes CASSLAAPADEQYF.